This note documents a single T cell receptor beta chain sequence. Its antigen is not identified. CDR1 and CDR2 from the germline V gene are MGHRA and YSYEKL. The V gene end was trimmed by 5 bases and the J gene end by 3 bases; junction bases not matched to a gene: 4. The CDR3 consists of 14 residues. The entry originates in a study of cytomegalovirus exposure and HLA in healthy donors. Findings and caveats of the study: CMV serostatus was the sole immune exposure data available. Later analysis suggested most CMV-associated TCR beta chains were HLA-restricted.

PCR employed 60 Vbeta and 13 Jbeta primers. Sequencing was performed with immunoSEQ multiplex PCR; in TCRdb, only in-frame clones are kept and a portion is missing. The table lists some 46,000 clones. The chain is built from TRBV4-1 and TRBJ2-7; 10 bases line up with TRBD2. The sample consisted of PBMCs. This clonotype was obtained from a young woman in good health and CMV-seronegative. The CDR3 spells CASSELAGGYEQYF. The CDR3 nucleotides are TGCGCCAGCAGCGAGTTAGCGGGAGGCTACGAGCAGTACTTC.